This passage covers 2 T cell receptor beta chains from one sample sequenced in a study of blood T cell repertoires in COVID-19. Assay used: immunoSEQ multiplex PCR; TCRdb lists only in-frame clones, some missing. The sample has more than 110,000 clones; roughly 80% are singletons. Sequenced: peripheral blood. These receptor sequences come from a woman between 50 and 59 years old with active or convalescent COVID-19.

CDR3 DNA: TGCGCCAGCAGCCCCCTGGGAGGGAACACTGAAGCTTTCTTT. Amino acid sequence: CASSPLGGNTEAFF. This sequence joins TRBV4-3 and TRBJ1-1; D is ambiguous. The CDR3 consists of 14 residues. V lost 4 bases and J 1 base, leaving 10 bases between the germline ends. Germline CDR1 LGHNA, CDR2 YSLEER.

For the CDR3, the DNA is TGTGCCTGGAGTCTAAGCCGGGGTGGTGGAAACACCATATATTTT. Translating it yields CAWSLSRGGGNTIYF. This chain links TRBV30 with TRBJ1-3; D call uncertain. The CDR3 covers 15 residues. Deletions cut 2 bases from V and 3 bases from J, with 14 bases between. Germline values: CDR1 GTSNPN, CDR2 SVGIG (reference sequence).